One TCR beta chain is described in this entry. No antigen is known for it. This sample stems from a study of T cells in localized non-small cell lung cancer. The CDR3 runs to 17 residues. Assay used: immunoSEQ multiplex PCR; TCRdb lists only in-frame clones, some missing. The data contain tens of thousands of clones, 80% of them seen just once; the ten biggest clones take up less than 9.5%. Study-wide points: Among the tissues sampled, uninvolved adjacent lung had the highest T cell clonality, above tumor.

This chain joins TRBV21-1 and TRBJ1-6; the table's D call, TRBD1, was not checked against the DNA. TRBV21-1 is a listed pseudogene. The receptor's source is a female donor aged 60 or older with stage I lung adenocarcinoma. The specimen comprised peripheral blood, sampled before any cancer treatment. The CDR3 sequence is CASSKVGQTLSAAPLHF. Here the CDR3 DNA reads TGTGCCAGCAGCAAAGTCGGACAGACCCTGAGTGCGGCACCCCTCCACTTT.